This T cell receptor (beta chain) was retrieved from a study of CD8+ T cells in alopecia areata (dated by TCRdb to the late 2010s). Study-wide context: Treated patients were enrolled in an open-label pilot trial of oral tofacitinib, 5 to 10 mg twice daily, for moderate-to-severe alopecia areata. In humans, TCRbeta sequencing was performed on scalp tissue and on sorted CD4+ and CD8+ peripheral blood T cells from healthy controls and from patients with patchy or totalis/universalis alopecia areata. Amplification of TCRbeta CDR3 regions was done by immunoSEQ multiplex PCR using 35 Vbeta forward primers and 13 Jbeta reverse primers. Patients received tofacitinib for 6 to 18 months and were then followed off drug for 6 months to check for delayed response and recurrence. RNA was obtained with the PAXgene miRNA kit for fixed scalp, the miRNeasy kit for PBMCs, and the RNeasy kit for mouse skin. Patients on tofacitinib were biopsied at baseline and after 4 and 24 weeks of treatment, and several of the patients also had a later scalp biopsy. Scalp clonality was compared across normal scalp (n=4), patchy alopecia areata scalp (n=8), and alopecia totalis/universalis scalp (n=8). High-throughput TCRbeta sequencing was used to examine T cell clonal expansion in alopecia areata in both the C3H/HeJ mouse model and human patients. The investigation overall reported the following: Unlike mouse skin, where gammadelta T cells dominate, normal human skin contains resident alphabeta T cells that get sequenced too, which complicates analysis of the scalp TCR repertoire. Higher clonality and more expanded CD8+ clones were observed in lesional scalp than in normal scalp, particularly in alopecia totalis/universalis, a finding suggestive of antigenic drive. Shared TCR sequences between patients were less evident than in mice, which may be partly attributable to HLA diversity in the patient population.

Via the germline V gene (reference sequence), CDR1 is GTSNPN and CDR2 SVGIG. The CDR3 runs 17 residues from the cysteine to the phenylalanine. Solely the CDR3 DNA is kept, with 51 bases framed from the first base. V ends up 1 base short and J 2 bases short, with an unmatched junction base count of 13. Points on this clone: Its target antigen remains unknown. The sample holds no much larger clone one base away, and base qualities are not on file.

Libraries were prepared through the immunoSEQ multiplex PCR assay. RNA was extracted from all samples and reverse transcribed into cDNA as template for TCR sequencing. First-strand cDNA was synthesized with SuperScript III using a 2:1 mix of oligo-dT and random hexamers. A synthetic immune receptor repertoire was used to assess amplification bias, and residual bias was removed computationally. For the original study's pipeline: Raw reads were preprocessed for error removal, and CDR3 was defined according to IMGT conventions as running from the conserved cysteine to phenylalanine. Clonality was computed by normalizing Shannon entropy by log2 of the number of productive unique TCRs and subtracting the result from 1. Whether each scalp clone was CD4 or CD8 was inferred by checking scalp TCRbeta sequences against the CD4 and CD8 repertoires from sorted blood. The immuneACCESS repertoire file appears here via TCRdb, limited to in-frame rearrangements. These files lack a portion of the clones; in checked studies, under half of the deficit traces to unresolved V genes, and the cause of the others is not known. D and trimming come from the DNA, and the V and J calls and clone size come from that table. The sample data list 150,000 to 190,000 clones, and around half of these were observed just once. The top ten clones comprise around 19% of the sample.

The intended sense of this specimen's time point label: baseline before oral tofacitinib. Lesional scalp punch biopsies and peripheral blood were obtained from alopecia areata patients. After PBMCs were isolated by density centrifugation and stained for CD3, CD4 and CD8, a FACSAria was used to sort CD4+ and CD8+ T cells. The sample was CD8+ T cells sorted from blood, taken at week 0. The source is a human donor with alopecia areata. The chain joins TRBV30 to TRBJ1-1, with 7 bases matching TRBD1. The DNA sequence is as follows: TGTGCCTGGAGTGGGTGGCCAACCGGGACAGAAAACACTGAAGCTTTCTTT. This encodes CAWSGWPTGTENTEAFF.